Each of the 28 T cell receptor beta chains below was sequenced from the same sample in a study of radiotherapy plus CTLA-4 blockade in lung cancer. Profiled with immunoSEQ multiplex PCR; TCRdb holds only in-frame clones, not every one. The table shows around 80,000 clones, with about four fifths occurring only once. The sample was peripheral blood, taken from a patient treated with radiotherapy plus ipilimumab. These receptors originate from a human donor with non-small cell lung cancer whose response to radiotherapy plus ipilimumab could not be evaluated. Some clones in this sample may be carry-over from other donors' samples.

The sample holds many counts of this clone. V usage is TRBV5-1 and J usage is TRBJ2-7; 7 nucleotides align to TRBD2. This CDR3 is built from 13 residues. Per germline, CDR1 SGHRS and CDR2 YFSETQ. The ends lost 4 bases at V and 3 bases at J; junction bases unmatched: 4. The DNA for the CDR3 is TGCGCCAGCAGCCGGGGGGTTAGCTACGAGCAGTACTTC. This sequence encodes CASSRGVSYEQYF.

The rearrangement uses TRBV28 and TRBJ1-5, with a possible D match to TRBD1 (5 bases). In germline, CDR1 is MDHEN, CDR2 SYDVKM. The CDR3 has 14 amino acids. V gave up 4 bases and J gave up 9 bases, with 16 bases separating them. The chain's CDR3 is CASSSDTSGGPQHF. The CDR3 region has the DNA TGTGCCAGCAGTTCGGACACCTCGGGAGGGCCCCAGCATTTT.

V is TRBV5-1 and J is TRBJ1-2; a possible D gene is TRBD1 (6 bases). Germline CDR1 SGHRS, CDR2 YFSETQ. The V end lost 1 base, the J end lost 4 bases, and 14 bases lay between the germline ends. The CDR3 has 15 residues. Here the CDR3 reads CASSLNRQEVYGYTF. As DNA, the CDR3 is TGCGCCAGCAGCTTGAATCGACAGGAGGTCTATGGCTACACCTTC.

The rearrangement links TRBV18 to TRBJ1-6, with a weak D call TRBD1 (6 bases). CDR1 and CDR2 (germline): KGHSH, LQKENI. Trimming left V 4 bases short and J 7 bases short, with 8 bases between. The CDR3 covers 13 residues. This chain's CDR3 is CASSRDKNSPLHF. DNA for the CDR3: TGTGCCAGCTCACGGGACAAGAATTCACCCCTCCACTTT.

With regard to this clone: Other DNA sequences in the sample encode the same CDR3. This chain links TRBV5-1 with TRBJ1-1, with a weak D call TRBD1 (6 bases). The CDR3 is 14 amino acids. V lost 3 bases, J lost 0 bases, and 9 bases lay in between. The germline V gene has CDR1 SGHRS and CDR2 YFSETQ. CDR3 nucleotides: TGCGCCAGCAGCTCTGACAGGATGAACACTGAAGCTTTCTTT. It codes for CASSSDRMNTEAFF.

Comment on this clone: At one of its ends the junction is not consistent with the germline gene, which may arise from a read error. This rearrangement joins TRBV7-7 to TRBJ2-2; D gene ambiguous. The CDR3 runs 14 residues. CDR1 is SSHAT and CDR2 is FNYEAQ in the germline V gene (reference sequence). The CDR3 DNA reads TGTGCTAGCAGCTTAGCACAGAACACCGGGGAGCTGTTTTTT. Its translation is CASSLAQNTGELFF.

The V and J genes are TRBV5-6 and TRBJ1-2; D is possibly TRBD1 (5 bases). V lost 1 base, J lost 5 bases, and 12 bases lay in between. The CDR3 is made up of 14 amino acids. Per germline, CDR1 SGHDT and CDR2 YYEEEE. CDR3 loop: CASSLRRGGYGYTF. CDR3 nucleotides: TGTGCCAGCAGCTTGCGACGGGGGGGGTATGGCTACACCTTC.

V is TRBV5-1 and J is TRBJ1-1; D possibly corresponds to TRBD1 (5 bases). V was pared by 0 bases and J by 3 bases, with 12 bases between. CDR1 is SGHRS and CDR2 is YFSETQ in the germline V gene. CDR3 length: 15 amino acids. The CDR3 DNA reads as TGCGCCAGCAGCTTGGAGCCGGCGGGGCACACTGAAGCTTTCTTT. It specifies CASSLEPAGHTEAFF. Full variable domain (remainder filled in from reference TRBV5-1 and TRBJ1-1): KAGVTQTPRYLIKTRGQQVTLSCSPISGHRSVSWYQQTPGQGLQFLFEYFSETQRNKGNFPGRFSGRQFSNSRSEMNVSTLELGDSALYLCASSLEPAGHTEAFFGQGTRLTVV.

This clone was detected once. This rearrangement joins TRBV10-3 to TRBJ2-3; D uncertain. V was pared by 0 bases and J by 4 bases, with 8 bases between. This CDR3 has 14 residues. CDR1 is ENHRY, CDR2 SYGVKD, per germline. CDR3 bases: TGTGCCATCAGTGAGTCTGGCAGATCAGATACGCAGTATTTT. It translates to CAISESGRSDTQYF.

The chain uses TRBV9 and TRBJ2-2; 9 bases align to TRBD1. The CDR3 is made up of 17 amino acids. With 4 bases clipped from V and 2 bases from J, the junction kept 9 bases outside the gene matches. Germline CDR1 SGDLS, CDR2 YYNGEE. Here the CDR3 DNA reads TGTGCCAGCAGCCCGAGGGCGGGACAGGGAAACACCGGGGAGCTGTTTTTT. Translating gives CASSPRAGQGNTGELFF.

The chain uses TRBV10-3 and TRBJ1-1, with TRBD1 matching 8 bases. The CDR3 consists of 15 residues. Trimming at V came to 3 bases and at J to 4 bases, leaving 7 bases not matched to a gene. Germline V gene sequence: CDR1 ENHRY, CDR2 SYGVKD. CDR3 region: CAISDSGGRSTEAFF. The CDR3 nucleotides read TGTGCCATCAGTGACTCAGGGGGCAGGAGCACTGAAGCTTTCTTT.

The chain recombines TRBV27 with TRBJ1-1; maybe TRBD1 (6 bases). Germline V gene data show CDR1 as MNHEY and CDR2 as SMNVEV (reference sequence). The ends were cut back, 6 bases at V and 1 base at J, with 12 bases in the middle. CDR3 length equals 14 residues. CDR3: CASRYGTPNTEAFF. CDR3 DNA: TGTGCCAGCAGGTACGGGACACCGAACACTGAAGCTTTCTTT.

This chain links TRBV25-1 with TRBJ2-3; the D gene is possibly TRBD1 (6 bases). CDR3 length: 16 amino acids. Trimming stripped 3 bases from V and 2 bases from J, with 15 bases between. Germline V CDR1 and CDR2: MGHDK, SYGVNS. CDR3 in amino acids: CASSDLRQEDTDTQYF. CDR3 DNA sequence: TGTGCCAGCAGTGACCTCCGACAGGAGGACACAGATACGCAGTATTTT.

This chain links TRBV28 with TRBJ2-1, with D perhaps TRBD1 (5 bases). The CDR3 totals 12 residues. CDR1 is MDHEN, CDR2 SYDVKM, per germline. The V end was cut by 4 bases, the J end by 10 bases, with 11 bases between. The CDR3 spells CASSSSQEEQFF. CDR3 nucleotide sequence: TGTGCCAGCAGTTCCTCACAGGAAGAGCAGTTCTTC.

The V call is TRBV19, the J call TRBJ2-4; weak D call: TRBD1 (7 bases). The CDR3 totals 13 residues. Germline V CDR1 and CDR2: LNHDA, SQIVND (reference sequence). Trimming shortened V by 3 bases and J by 9 bases, and 12 bases separated the two germline ends. CDR3 in DNA: TGTGCCAGTAGTATCGAGCAGGGGGGCATTCAGTACTTC. Encoded protein: CASSIEQGGIQYF.

V gene TRBV18 combines with J gene TRBJ2-3; possibly TRBD1 for D (5 bases). CDR1 is KGHSH and CDR2 is LQKENI in the germline V gene. Trimming cost V 4 bases and J 3 bases, with 14 bases left between them. The CDR3 consists of 15 residues. The CDR3 loop reads CASSLGLEGTDTQYF. As DNA, the CDR3 is TGTGCCAGCTCACTGGGGCTAGAAGGGACAGATACGCAGTATTTT. Full variable domain (rest looked up from reference TRBV18 and TRBJ2-3): NAGVMQNPRHLVRRRGQEARLRCSPMKGHSHVYWYRQLPEEGLKFMVYLQKENIIDESGMPKERFSAEFPKEGPSILRIQQVVRGDSAAYFCASSLGLEGTDTQYFGPGTRLTVL.

This sequence joins TRBV5-1 and TRBJ2-3, with 13 bases lining up with TRBD2. CDR3 length: 16 residues. After removal of 4 bases from V and 5 bases from J, the junction contained 7 bases not matched to a gene. Germline V gives CDR1 SGHRS, CDR2 YFSETQ. The CDR3 region is CASSRGGLAGEDTQYF. As DNA, the CDR3 is TGCGCCAGCAGCCGGGGTGGACTAGCGGGGGAAGATACGCAGTATTTT.

V and J are TRBV7-2 and TRBJ1-5, with a possible D match to TRBD1 (6 bases). The CDR3 consists of 16 residues. Trimming shortened V by 5 bases and J by 6 bases, and 20 bases separated the two germline ends. Germline-derived CDR1 and CDR2 are SGHTA and FQGNSA. The CDR3 DNA reads as TGTGCCAGCAGCCCCCACCGGCAGGGGACGGGTCAGCCCCAGCATTTT. Encoded protein: CASSPHRQGTGQPQHF.

This clone was seen a handful of times. The chain employs TRBV7-2 and TRBJ2-5, with 10 nucleotides matching TRBD2. J lost 2 bases, V lost 6 bases, and 9 bases had no gene match. The CDR3 has 16 amino acids. Germline lookup yields CDR1 SGHTA and CDR2 FQGNSA. The CDR3 bases are TGTGCCAGCAGGCTGAGGCCAGCGGGGGGGCAAGAGACCCAGTACTTC. This sequence encodes CASRLRPAGGQETQYF.

This clone was recorded a few times. This chain uses TRBV5-6 with TRBJ2-1; 7 nucleotides match TRBD2. The V gene's germline CDR1 is SGHDT and CDR2 YYEEEE. This CDR3 comprises 17 residues. Trimming at V came to 1 base and at J to 0 bases, leaving 7 bases not matched to a gene. As DNA, the CDR3 is TGTGCCAGCAGCTTGCCTCTGCGGGGGAGCTCCTACAATGAGCAGTTCTTC. Protein sequence: CASSLPLRGSSYNEQFF.

CDR3 protein: CASSVATNQETQYF. The CDR3 DNA sequence: TGTGCCAGCAGCGTAGCGACTAACCAAGAGACCCAGTACTTC. The chain uses TRBV9 and TRBJ2-5; perhaps TRBD2 as D (5 bases). Looked up from germline, CDR1 is SGDLS and CDR2 is YYNGEE. The CDR3 runs to 14 residues. V lost 0 bases to trimming and J lost 0 bases, with 6 bases between them.

The chain combines TRBV6-6 with TRBJ2-7; 8 bases align to TRBD2. This CDR3 spans 13 amino acids. Losses at the gene ends were 3 bases for V and 2 bases for J; bases not matched to a gene: 0. Germline V gives CDR1 MNHNY, CDR2 SVGAGI (reference sequence). The chain's CDR3 is CASSYSGAYEQYF. DNA of the CDR3: TGTGCCAGCAGTTATAGCGGGGCCTACGAGCAGTACTTC.

This sequence joins TRBV4-1 and TRBJ2-3; 10 bases agree with TRBD2. CDR3 length equals 16 residues. After removal of 0 bases from V and 5 bases from J, the junction contained 5 bases not matched to a gene. Germline CDR1 reads MGHRA; CDR2 reads YSYEKL. The CDR3 DNA reads as TGCGCCAGCAGCCAAGAAGAGCGGGGGGGTGGAGATACGCAGTATTTT. Its translation is CASSQEERGGGDTQYF.

The chain joins TRBV28 to TRBJ1-5, with TRBD1 identical over 9 bases. Germline loops: CDR1 MDHEN, CDR2 SYDVKM. V was pared by 7 bases and J by 0 bases, with 13 bases of the junction left unmatched. The CDR3 length is 18 residues. The chain's CDR3 is CASNIPGQGFYSNQPQHF. CDR3 coding DNA: TGTGCCAGCAACATCCCGGGACAGGGATTTTATAGCAATCAGCCCCAGCATTTT.

V and J are TRBV27 and TRBJ2-5, with 10 bases aligning to TRBD2. The DNA end is a closer match to TRBJ2-7, so the J assignment may be wrong. CDR3 size: 16 residues. In germline, CDR1 is MNHEY, CDR2 SMNVEV (reference sequence). This CDR3 is CASKGGSGGTKSEQYF. The CDR3 nucleotides are TGTGCCAGCAAGGGGGGTAGCGGGGGGACGAAGTCCGAGCAGTACTTC.

V gene TRBV2 combines with J gene TRBJ1-1; 8 bases fit TRBD1. The V gene end was trimmed by 4 bases and the J gene end by 1 base; junction bases not matched to a gene: 8. This CDR3 spans 16 amino acids. CDR1 is SNHLY and CDR2 is FYNNEI in the germline V gene. The CDR3 here is CASSGSPGQANTEAFF. The CDR3 nucleotides are TGTGCCAGCAGTGGGAGCCCGGGACAGGCGAACACTGAAGCTTTCTTT.

This sequence joins TRBV7-6 and TRBJ2-2; no reliable D call. CDR1 SGHVS and CDR2 FNYEAQ come from the germline V gene. The CDR3 runs 14 residues. Trimming removed 5 bases at V and 1 base at J, with 8 bases between. This CDR3 reads CASSPLENTGELFF. The DNA for the CDR3 is TGTGCCAGCAGCCCCCTAGAGAACACCGGGGAGCTGTTTTTT.

Comment on this clone: Distinct nucleotide sequences in the sample also encode this CDR3. The J gene is TRBJ1-2, the V gene TRBV4-1, with D unclear. Trimming pared 0 bases from V and 3 bases from J, leaving 8 bases between. The CDR3 contains 14 residues. Germline CDR1 MGHRA, CDR2 YSYEKL. The CDR3 loop is CASSQDRVDYGYTF. The CDR3 coding sequence is TGCGCCAGCAGCCAAGATCGGGTTGACTATGGCTACACCTTC.